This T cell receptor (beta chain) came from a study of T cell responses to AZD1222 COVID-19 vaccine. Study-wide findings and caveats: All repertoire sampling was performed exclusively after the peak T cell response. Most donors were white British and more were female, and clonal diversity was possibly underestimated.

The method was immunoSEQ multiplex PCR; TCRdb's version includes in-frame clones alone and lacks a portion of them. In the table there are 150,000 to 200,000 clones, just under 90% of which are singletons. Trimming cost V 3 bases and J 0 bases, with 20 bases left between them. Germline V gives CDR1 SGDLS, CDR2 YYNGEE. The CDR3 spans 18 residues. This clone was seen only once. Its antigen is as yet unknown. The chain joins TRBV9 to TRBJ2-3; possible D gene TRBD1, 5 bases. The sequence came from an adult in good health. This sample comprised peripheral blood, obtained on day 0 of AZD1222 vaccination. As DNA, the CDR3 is TGTGCCAGCAGCGCCACCCTTGACAGCGCGGCTAGCACAGATACGCAGTATTTT. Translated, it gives CASSATLDSAASTDTQYF.